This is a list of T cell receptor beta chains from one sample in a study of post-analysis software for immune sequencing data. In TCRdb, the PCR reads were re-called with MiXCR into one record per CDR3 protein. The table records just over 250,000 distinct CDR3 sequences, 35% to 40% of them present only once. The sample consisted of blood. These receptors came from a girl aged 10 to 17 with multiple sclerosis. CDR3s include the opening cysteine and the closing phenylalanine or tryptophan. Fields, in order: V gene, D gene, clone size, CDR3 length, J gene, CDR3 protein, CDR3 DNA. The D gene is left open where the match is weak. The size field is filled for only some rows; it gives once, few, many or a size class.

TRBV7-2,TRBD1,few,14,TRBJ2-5,CASSPWTGAETQYF,TGTGCCAGCAGCCCCTGGACAGGGGCGGAGACCCAGTACTTC
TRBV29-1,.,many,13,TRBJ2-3,CSVEVGAQGTQYF,TGCAGCGTTGAAGTTGGGGCCCAGGGTACGCAGTATTTT
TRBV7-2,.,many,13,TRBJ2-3,CASSLRRWDTQYF,TGTGCCAGCAGCTTGCGACGGTGGGATACGCAGTATTTT
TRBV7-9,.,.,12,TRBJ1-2,CASSLVDYGYTF,TGTGCCAGCAGCTTAGTTGACTATGGCTACACCTTC
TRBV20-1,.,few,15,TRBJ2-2,CSARDRLKNTGELFF,TGCAGTGCTAGAGATCGACTAAAGAACACCGGGGAGCTGTTTTTT
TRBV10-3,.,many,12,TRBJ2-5,CATEDSQETQYF,TGTGCCACCGAGGACAGTCAAGAGACCCAGTACTTC
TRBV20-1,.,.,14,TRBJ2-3,CSARRWPNWDTQYF,TGCAGTGCCCGGCGGTGGCCCAATTGGGATACGCAGTATTTT
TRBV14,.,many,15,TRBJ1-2,CASSQEPGRDYGYTF,TGTGCCAGCAGCCAAGAGCCGGGACGCGACTATGGCTACACCTTC
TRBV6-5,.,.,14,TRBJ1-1,CASSYSGRTNEAFF,TGTGCCAGCAGTTACTCGGGCAGGACGAACGAAGCTTTCTTT
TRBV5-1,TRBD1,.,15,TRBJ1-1,CASSQGQGGGTEAFF,TGCGCCAGCAGCCAGGGACAGGGTGGGGGGACTGAAGCTTTCTTT
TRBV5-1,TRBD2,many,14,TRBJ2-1,CASSFKAGSNEQFF,TGCGCCAGCAGCTTTAAAGCGGGATCCAATGAGCAGTTCTTC
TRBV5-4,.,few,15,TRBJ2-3,CASSATGRQVDTQYF,TGTGCCAGCAGCGCCACCGGTAGGCAAGTAGATACGCAGTATTTT
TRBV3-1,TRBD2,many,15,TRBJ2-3,CASRLTSGDTDTQYF,TGTGCCAGCAGACTTACTAGCGGGGACACAGATACGCAGTATTTT
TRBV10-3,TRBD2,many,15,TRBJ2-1,CAISESVAGVNEQFF,TGTGCCATCAGTGAGTCGGTAGCGGGAGTTAATGAGCAGTTCTTC
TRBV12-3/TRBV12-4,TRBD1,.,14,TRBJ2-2,CASKQGAGTGELFF,TGTGCCAGCAAACAGGGGGCCGGCACCGGGGAGCTGTTTTTT
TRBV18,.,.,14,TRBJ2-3,CASSPAGLTDTQYF,TGTGCCAGCTCACCGGCCGGGCTCACAGATACGCAGTATTTT
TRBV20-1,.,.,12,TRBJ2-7,CSAYSSNYEQYF,TGCAGTGCTTATAGTTCAAACTACGAGCAGTACTTC
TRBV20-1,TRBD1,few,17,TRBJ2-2,CSARDRRPGGPTGELFF,TGCAGTGCTAGAGATAGACGGCCAGGGGGCCCAACCGGGGAGCTGTTTTTT
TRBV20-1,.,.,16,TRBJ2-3,CSASPGRRLVTDTQYF,TGCAGTGCTAGCCCCGGCCGACGTCTGGTCACAGATACGCAGTATTTT
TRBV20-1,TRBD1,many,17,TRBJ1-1,CSAKRSGTGEKSTEAFF,TGCAGTGCCAAGAGATCGGGTACAGGGGAAAAGAGCACTGAAGCTTTCTTT
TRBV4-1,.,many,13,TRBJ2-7,CASSQDWGWEQYF,TGCGCCAGCAGCCAAGATTGGGGGTGGGAGCAGTACTTC
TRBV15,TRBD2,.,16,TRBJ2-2,CATITLLRGGTGELFF,TGTGCCACCATAACCCTCCTACGGGGGGGCACCGGGGAGCTGTTTTTT
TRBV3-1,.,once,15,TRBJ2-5,CASSQDGGRGETQYF,TGTGCCAGCAGCCAAGACGGGGGCCGGGGGGAGACCCAGTACTTC
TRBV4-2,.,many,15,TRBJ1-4,CASSQVGGRNEKLFF,TGTGCCAGCAGCCAAGTGGGGGGGAGAAATGAAAAACTGTTTTTT
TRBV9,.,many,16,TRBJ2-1,CASSVGTTPNDNEQFF,TGTGCCAGCAGCGTAGGGACAACCCCCAATGACAATGAGCAGTTCTTC
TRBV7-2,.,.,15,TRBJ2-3,CASSLDELSTDTQYF,TGTGCCAGCAGCCTCGACGAACTTAGCACAGATACGCAGTATTTT
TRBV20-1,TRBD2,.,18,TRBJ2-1,CSASAGLAGLSSYNEQFF,TGCAGTGCTAGCGCAGGGCTAGCGGGGCTTAGCTCCTACAATGAGCAGTTCTTC
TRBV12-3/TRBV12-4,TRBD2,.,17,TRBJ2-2,CASSLGRLAGATGELFF,TGTGCCAGCAGTTTAGGCCGACTAGCGGGAGCCACCGGGGAGCTGTTTTTT
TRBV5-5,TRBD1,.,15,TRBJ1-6,CVSSLEGQGNSPLHF,TGTGTCAGCAGCTTGGAGGGACAGGGAAATTCACCCCTCCACTTT
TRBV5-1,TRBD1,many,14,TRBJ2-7,CASSSTGGGYEQYF,TGCGCCAGCAGCTCGACAGGGGGAGGCTACGAGCAGTACTTC
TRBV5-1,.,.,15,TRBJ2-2,CASSLPGANTGELFF,TGCGCCAGCAGCTTACCGGGGGCTAACACCGGGGAGCTGTTTTTT
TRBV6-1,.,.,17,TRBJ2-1,CASRETTGLSSYNEQFF,TGTGCCAGCAGGGAAACAACCGGGCTTAGCTCCTACAATGAGCAGTTCTTC
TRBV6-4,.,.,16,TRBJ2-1,CASSDSFALNYNEQFF,TGTGCCAGCAGTGACTCGTTCGCCCTCAATTACAATGAGCAGTTCTTC
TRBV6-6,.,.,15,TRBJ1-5,CASSDDFSKNQPQHF,TGTGCCAGCAGCGACGACTTTTCCAAAAACCAGCCCCAGCATTTT
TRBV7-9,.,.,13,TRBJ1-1,CASSFFANTEAFF,TGTGCCAGCAGCTTTTTCGCGAACACTGAAGCTTTCTTT
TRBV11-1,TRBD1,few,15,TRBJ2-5,CASSNSGQEAETQYF,TGTGCCAGCAGCAACTCGGGACAGGAGGCAGAGACCCAGTACTTC
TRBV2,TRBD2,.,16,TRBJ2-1,CASSSGLVARGGEQFF,TGTGCCAGCAGCTCGGGACTAGTGGCCCGGGGGGGTGAGCAGTTCTTC
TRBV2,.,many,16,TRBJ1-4,CASTGDTSGTNEKLFF,TGTGCCAGCACAGGGGACACAAGCGGGACTAATGAAAAACTGTTTTTT
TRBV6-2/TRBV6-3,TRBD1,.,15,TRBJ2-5,CASSGIRTGQETQYF,TGTGCCAGCAGCGGCATCCGGACAGGTCAAGAGACCCAGTACTTC
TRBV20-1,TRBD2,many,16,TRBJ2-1,CSARGLAGSTYNEQFF,TGCAGTGCTCGCGGGCTAGCGGGGAGCACCTACAATGAGCAGTTCTTC
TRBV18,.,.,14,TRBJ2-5,CASSGLGIGKTQYF,TGTGCCAGCTCCGGACTTGGGATTGGGAAGACCCAGTACTTC
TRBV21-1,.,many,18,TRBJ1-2,CASSKAKSGGVSNYGYTF,TGTGCCAGCAGCAAAGCTAAATCGGGGGGCGTTTCTAACTATGGCTACACCTTC
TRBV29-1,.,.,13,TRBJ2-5,CSVEGQKQETQYF,TGCAGCGTTGAAGGACAGAAACAAGAGACCCAGTACTTC